The source of this TCR beta chain is a study of regulatory dendritic cells for organ transplantation. The table lists this clone with a count of one. The protocol was immunoSEQ multiplex PCR, while the TCRdb copy is restricted to in-frame clones and leaves out a portion. Seen here are around 30,000 clones, roughly four fifths observed once, and the top ten hold around 0.093%. The CDR3 is 17 residues long. V lost 0 bases and J 3 bases, leaving 17 bases between the germline ends. CDR1 and CDR2 (germline): MGHRA, YSYEKL. V and J are TRBV4-1 and TRBJ1-2, with D perhaps matching TRBD1 (5 bases). The sequencing sample was made of naive CD4+ T cells from blood. Described subset: CD45RA+ naive T cells. This receptor was obtained from a human donor in good health. The DNA for the CDR3 is TGCGCCAGCAGCCAAGAGGGTCGGCGGGCGGGGGACTATGGCTACACCTTC. It translates to CASSQEGRRAGDYGYTF.